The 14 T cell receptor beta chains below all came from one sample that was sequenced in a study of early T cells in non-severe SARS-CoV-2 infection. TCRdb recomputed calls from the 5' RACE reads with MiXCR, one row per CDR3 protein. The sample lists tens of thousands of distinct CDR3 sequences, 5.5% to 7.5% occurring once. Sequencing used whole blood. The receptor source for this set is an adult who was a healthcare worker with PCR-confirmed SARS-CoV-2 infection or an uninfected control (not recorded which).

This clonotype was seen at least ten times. As DNA, the CDR3 is TGTGCCAGCAGCTTAGCGATTCTCGACGCGCGGTTGACTAATGAAAAACTGTTTTTT. Translation gives CASSLAILDARLTNEKLFF. The gene calls are TRBV7-2 and TRBJ1-4; D not certain. Germline values: CDR1 SGHTA, CDR2 FQGNSA. The length of the CDR3 is 19 residues. The V end was cut by 0 bases, the J end by 2 bases, with 19 bases between.

CDR3 amino acids: CASSRSLVPSTDTQYF. The CDR3 bases are TGTGCCAGCAGCCGTTCACTAGTCCCATCCACAGATACGCAGTATTTT. This chain joins TRBV5-6 and TRBJ2-3, with D perhaps matching TRBD2 (5 bases). The ends were cut back, 4 bases at V and 2 bases at J, with 17 bases in the middle. This CDR3 has 16 residues. Germline CDR1 is SGHDT and CDR2 is YYEEEE.

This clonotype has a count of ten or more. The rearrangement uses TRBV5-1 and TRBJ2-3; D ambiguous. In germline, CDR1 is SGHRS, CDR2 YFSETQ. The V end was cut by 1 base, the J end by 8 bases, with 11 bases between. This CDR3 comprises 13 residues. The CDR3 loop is CASSLYPESTQYF. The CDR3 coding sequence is TGCGCCAGCAGCTTGTATCCGGAGAGTACGCAGTATTTT. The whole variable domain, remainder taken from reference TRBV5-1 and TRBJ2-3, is KAGVTQTPRYLIKTRGQQVTLSCSPISGHRSVSWYQQTPGQGLQFLFEYFSETQRNKGNFPGRFSGRQFSNSRSEMNVSTLELGDSALYLCASSLYPESTQYFGPGTRLTVL.

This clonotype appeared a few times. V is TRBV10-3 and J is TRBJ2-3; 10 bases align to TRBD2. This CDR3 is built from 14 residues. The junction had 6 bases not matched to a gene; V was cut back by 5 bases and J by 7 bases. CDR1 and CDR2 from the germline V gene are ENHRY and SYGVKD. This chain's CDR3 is CAISLGTSEHTQYF. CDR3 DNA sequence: TGTGCCATCAGTCTCGGGACTAGCGAACATACGCAGTATTTT.

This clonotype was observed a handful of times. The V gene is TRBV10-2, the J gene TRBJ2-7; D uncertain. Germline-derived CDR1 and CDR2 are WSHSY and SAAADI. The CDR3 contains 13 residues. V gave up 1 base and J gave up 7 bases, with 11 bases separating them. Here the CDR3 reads CASSEFWGTEQYF. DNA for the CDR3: TGCGCCAGCAGTGAGTTTTGGGGAACAGAGCAGTACTTC.

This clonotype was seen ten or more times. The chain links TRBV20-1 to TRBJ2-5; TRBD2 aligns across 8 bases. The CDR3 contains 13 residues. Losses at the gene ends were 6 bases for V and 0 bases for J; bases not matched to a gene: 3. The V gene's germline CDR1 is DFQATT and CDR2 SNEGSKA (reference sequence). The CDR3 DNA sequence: TGCAGTGCAACGGGGGGGAACCAAGAGACCCAGTACTTC. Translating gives CSATGGNQETQYF.

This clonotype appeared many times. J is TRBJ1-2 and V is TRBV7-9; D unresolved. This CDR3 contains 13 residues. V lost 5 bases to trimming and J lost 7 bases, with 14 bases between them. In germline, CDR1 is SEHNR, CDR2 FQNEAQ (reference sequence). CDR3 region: CASSTEAHLGYTF. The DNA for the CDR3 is TGTGCCAGCAGCACCGAGGCTCACCTTGGCTACACCTTC.

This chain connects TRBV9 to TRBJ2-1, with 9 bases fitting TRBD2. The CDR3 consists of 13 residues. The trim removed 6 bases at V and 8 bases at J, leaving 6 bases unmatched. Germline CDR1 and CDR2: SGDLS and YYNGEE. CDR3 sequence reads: CASKAGGQDEQFF. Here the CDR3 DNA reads TGTGCCAGCAAGGCGGGGGGGCAGGATGAGCAGTTCTTC.

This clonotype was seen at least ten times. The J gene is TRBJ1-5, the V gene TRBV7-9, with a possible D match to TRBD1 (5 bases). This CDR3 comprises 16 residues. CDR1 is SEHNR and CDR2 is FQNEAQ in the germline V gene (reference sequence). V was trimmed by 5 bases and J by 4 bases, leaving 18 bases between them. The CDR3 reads CASSPLGGVGNQPQHF. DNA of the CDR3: TGTGCCAGCAGCCCCCTAGGAGGGGTTGGGAATCAGCCCCAGCATTTT. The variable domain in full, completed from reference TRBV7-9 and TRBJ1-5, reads DTGVSQNPRHKITKRGQNVTFRCDPISEHNRLYWYRQTLGQGPEFLTYFQNEAQLEKSRLLSDRFSAERPKGSFSTLEIQRTEQGDSAMYLCASSPLGGVGNQPQHFGDGTRLSIL.

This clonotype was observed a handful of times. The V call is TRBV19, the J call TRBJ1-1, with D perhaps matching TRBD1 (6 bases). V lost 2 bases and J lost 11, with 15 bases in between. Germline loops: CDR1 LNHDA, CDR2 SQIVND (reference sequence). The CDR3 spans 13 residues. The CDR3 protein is CASSIRSAQGAFF. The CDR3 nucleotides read TGTGCCAGTAGTATACGGTCAGCCCAGGGGGCTTTCTTT.

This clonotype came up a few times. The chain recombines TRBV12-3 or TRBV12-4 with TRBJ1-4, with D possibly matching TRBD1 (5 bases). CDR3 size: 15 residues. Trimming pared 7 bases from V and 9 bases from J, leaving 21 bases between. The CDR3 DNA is TGTGCCAGCACGGCGGAGGGGTCCCACATGAAAAAACTGTTTTTT. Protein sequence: CASTAEGSHMKKLFF.

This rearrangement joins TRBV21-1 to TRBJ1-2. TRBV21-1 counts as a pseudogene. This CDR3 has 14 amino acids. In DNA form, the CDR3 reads TGTGCCAGCAGCATGGACCCCGAAGGGTATGGCTACACCTTC. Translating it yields CASSMDPEGYGYTF.

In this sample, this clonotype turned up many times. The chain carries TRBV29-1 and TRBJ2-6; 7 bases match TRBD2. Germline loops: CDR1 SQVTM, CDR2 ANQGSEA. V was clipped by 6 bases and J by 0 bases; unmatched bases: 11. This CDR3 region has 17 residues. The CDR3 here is CSVLHGGLLSGANVLTF. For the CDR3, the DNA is TGCAGCGTGCTGCACGGGGGGTTGCTCTCTGGGGCCAACGTCCTGACTTTC. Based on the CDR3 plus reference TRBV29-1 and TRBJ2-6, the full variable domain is SAVISQKPSRDICQRGTSLTIQCQVDSQVTMMFWYRQQPGQSLTLIATANQGSEATYESGFVIDKFPISRPNLTFSTLTVSNMSPEDSSIYLCSVLHGGLLSGANVLTFGAGSRLTVL.

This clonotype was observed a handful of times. CDR3 residues: CASSQYDEQFF. CDR3 sequence (DNA): TGTGCCAGCAGCCAATATGATGAGCAGTTCTTC. This rearrangement joins TRBV3-1 to TRBJ2-1, with unresolved D. The CDR3 covers 11 residues. Trimming shortened V by 2 bases and J by 8 bases, and 4 bases separated the two germline ends. Per the germline V gene, CDR1 is LGHDT and CDR2 is YNNKEL (reference sequence).